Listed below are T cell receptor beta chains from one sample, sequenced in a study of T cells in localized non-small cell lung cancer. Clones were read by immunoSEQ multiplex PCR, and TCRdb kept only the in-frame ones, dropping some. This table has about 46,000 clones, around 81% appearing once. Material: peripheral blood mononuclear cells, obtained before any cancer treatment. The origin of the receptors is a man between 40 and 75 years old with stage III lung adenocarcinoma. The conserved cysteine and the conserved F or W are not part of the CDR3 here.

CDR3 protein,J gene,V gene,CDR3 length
ASSYSPGGMDNEQF,TRBJ2-1,TRBV6-6,14
AREGGPSSYNEQF,TRBJ2-1,TRBV6-1,13
ASSFTTGETQY,TRBJ2-5,TRBV6-4,11
ASSLTGTAGTEAF,TRBJ1-1,TRBV5-1,13
ASNIRAGQPQH,TRBJ1-5,TRBV6-5,11
ASSPTNPGRTNYGYT,TRBJ1-2,TRBV5-8,15
ASKHRQTYNEQF,TRBJ2-1,TRBV27,12
ASSDVASGSTGELF,TRBJ2-2,TRBV6-1,14
ASSDAGRPLYGYT,TRBJ1-2,TRBV2,13
SVEDQGTKNIQY,TRBJ2-4,TRBV29-1,12
ASSWLNPDTQY,TRBJ2-3,TRBV5-1,11
ASSVGGESDEQY,TRBJ2-7,TRBV9,12
ASSPDRRELTDTQY,TRBJ2-3,TRBV5-1,14
ASSRGTVNQPQH,TRBJ1-5,TRBV5-6,12
ASSIFQGPNQPQH,TRBJ1-5,TRBV19,13
ASSARWDHSYNEQF,TRBJ2-1,TRBV9,14
SVEDPSGGRADTQY,TRBJ2-3,TRBV29-1,14
ASSPGTGDYEQY,TRBJ2-7,TRBV5-1,12
SAREKETQY,TRBJ2-5,TRBV20-1,9
ASRRKPDINEQF,TRBJ2-1,TRBV19,12
AWSVAAARDQETQY,TRBJ2-5,TRBV30,14
ASGTPARSYEQY,TRBJ2-7,TRBV2,12
ASTLRLYNSPLH,TRBJ1-6,TRBV6-5,12
ASSRRDRGWNTEAF,TRBJ1-1,TRBV7-1,14
ASSERGLKNIQY,TRBJ2-4,TRBV2,12
ASSVSTGANVLT,TRBJ2-6,TRBV25-1,12
ASSPGVAHYGYT,TRBJ1-2,TRBV18,12
ASSPVRGGEQY,TRBJ2-7,TRBV18,11
ASSEGETGFDEQF,TRBJ2-1,TRBV6-1,13
ASSLSRDTQY,TRBJ2-3,TRBV27,10
ASSLGRTGVRGYT,TRBJ1-2,TRBV5-6,13
ASSIKGAAVYEQY,TRBJ2-7,TRBV19,13
ASSLDFSSYNEQF,TRBJ2-1,TRBV11-3,13
ASSLGRAYEQY,TRBJ2-7,TRBV5-1,11
ASSPRLGYEQY,TRBJ2-7,TRBV14,11
ASSLGPTGLHTEAF,TRBJ1-1,TRBV5-1,14
ASSLGPQETQY,TRBJ2-5,TRBV6-5,11
ACTWYTEAF,TRBJ1-1,TRBV30,9
ASKGAPSSYNEQF,TRBJ2-1,TRBV6-1,13
ASSPWARGLYNEQF,TRBJ2-1,TRBV18,14
ASSLGLAGAADTQY,TRBJ2-3,TRBV5-4,14
AWSVRLRETQY,TRBJ2-5,TRBV30,11
ASSLAGPGNTIY,TRBJ1-3,TRBV11-2,12
ASSYGGWDGTQY,TRBJ2-3,TRBV7-3,12
ASTPVAQAREQY,TRBJ2-7,TRBV27,12
ASTRTGGARETQY,TRBJ2-5,TRBV5-1,13
ASSFGTDTQY,TRBJ2-3,TRBV13,10
ASSDLVRHYGYT,TRBJ1-2,TRBV6-1,12
ASSISGGISYEQY,TRBJ2-7,TRBV19,13
ASSLDQLSPLH,TRBJ1-6,TRBV5-1,11
ASSQDGTGQETQY,TRBJ2-5,TRBV4-1,13
ASSFSLGQGALNEQF,TRBJ2-1,TRBV7-9,15
ASILTSGGRGEQF,TRBJ2-1,TRBV27,13
ASGSLGRGPLH,TRBJ1-6,TRBV12-5,11
ATSRDRGARLSNYGYT,TRBJ1-2,TRBV15,16
SAEQGTGNAF,TRBJ1-1,TRBV29-1,10
ASSKNYQGTDTQY,TRBJ2-3,TRBV5-1,13
ASTPRTVSGANVLT,TRBJ2-6,TRBV5-1,14
ASSERSFTGELF,TRBJ2-2,TRBV7-2,12